The 32 T cell receptor beta chains given below trace back to one sample, sequenced in a study of vaccination and CD4 T cells after COVID-19. Treatment here: roughly ten-day PBMC culture with coronavirus spike peptide pools or control peptides (ViraFEST assay). No cognate antigen is known for these TCRs. The Oncomine TCR Beta short-read assay sequenced DNA from cultured CD4+ T cells. In TCRdb, the PCR reads were re-called with MiXCR into one record per CDR3 protein. In the table there are about 4,200 distinct CDR3 sequences, roughly 26% of which are singletons. The sample comprised CD4+ T cells from blood, cultured in vitro. These receptors originate from a human donor who had recovered from COVID-19.

J is TRBJ2-7 and V is TRBV23-1, with D unresolved. TRBV23-1 is an ORF for which the function is uncertain. V lost 2 bases, J lost 4 bases, and 12 bases lay in between. CDR3 length: 14 residues. The CDR3 loop is CASSQPLRPYEQYF. CDR3 in DNA: TGCGCCAGCAGTCAACCCCTCCGACCTTACGAGCAGTACTTC.

In its sample, this clonotype ranks as medium-sized. The chain's CDR3 is CASSTGREETQYF. Written as DNA, the CDR3 is TGTGCCAGCAGTACAGGGAGGGAAGAGACCCAGTACTTC. The V and J genes are TRBV12-3 or TRBV12-4 and TRBJ2-5, with a weak D call TRBD2 (7 bases). Trimming took 5 bases from V and 3 from J, leaving 10 bases between them. There are 13 residues in the CDR3.

This chain joins TRBV28 and TRBJ1-2; 7 bases agree with TRBD1. The CDR3 is 15 residues long. Germline CDR1 is MDHEN and CDR2 is SYDVKM. With V trimmed by 4 bases and J by 4 bases, 9 bases remained unmatched. CDR3 in amino acids: CASSSAGTASYGYTF. The CDR3 DNA sequence: TGTGCCAGCAGTTCCGCCGGGACAGCTTCCTATGGCTACACCTTC.

This clonotype was seen more than once but under ten times. The rearrangement uses TRBV5-1 and TRBJ2-3; D call uncertain. V lost 6 bases, J lost 2 bases, and 13 bases lay in between. The CDR3 is 14 residues long. CDR1 is SGHRS and CDR2 is YFSETQ in the germline V gene. As DNA, the CDR3 is TGCGCCAGCACGGCGACGTCGACCACAGATACGCAGTATTTT. Its protein product is CASTATSTTDTQYF.

The CDR3 DNA follows: TGTGCCAGCAGCCGGCTAGCGGGGGGCGATACGCAGTATTTT. Translation gives CASSRLAGGDTQYF. J is TRBJ2-3 and V is TRBV3-1; 11 nucleotides line up with TRBD2. The V and J ends lost 4 bases and 6 bases, in that order; junction bases with no gene match: 3. The CDR3 has 14 residues. The germline V gene has CDR1 LGHDT and CDR2 YNNKEL (reference sequence).

The chain has TRBV12-3 or TRBV12-4 and TRBJ1-6; D gene unclear. V shed 5 bases and J shed 15 bases, with 17 bases lying between them. CDR3 length: 13 amino acids. CDR3 nucleotides: TGTGCCAGCAGTCTCCGAATTTTTACGGGCCTCCACTTT. It is translated as CASSLRIFTGLHF.

A few counts support this clonotype. This chain links TRBV29-1 with TRBJ2-7; 9 nucleotides align to TRBD1. CDR1 is SQVTM, CDR2 ANQGSEA, per germline. The CDR3 has 17 residues. The junction had 13 bases not matched to a gene; V was cut back by 4 bases and J by 0 bases. This CDR3 is CSVVWDRDPGPSYEQYF. The CDR3 DNA reads TGCAGCGTTGTATGGGACAGGGACCCCGGACCCTCCTACGAGCAGTACTTC.

This clonotype was counted between two and nine times. For the CDR3, the DNA is TGCAGCGTTTCTCTAGGGGGCCTAAACACCGGGGAGCTGTTTTTT. This sequence encodes CSVSLGGLNTGELFF. The chain uses TRBV29-1 and TRBJ2-2, with TRBD1 matching over 7 bases. The CDR3 sequence is 15 residues long. Per the germline V gene, CDR1 is SQVTM and CDR2 is ANQGSEA. The J segment lost 2 bases and the V segment lost 5 bases, leaving 8 bases of the junction unmatched.

The chain joins TRBV20-1 to TRBJ2-1, with D possibly matching TRBD2 (5 bases). Germline-derived CDR1 and CDR2 are DFQATT and SNEGSKA (reference sequence). The V end was cut by 4 bases, the J end by 5 bases, with 18 bases between. The CDR3 length is 15 residues. Written as DNA, the CDR3 is TGCAGTGCTACTAAACTAGAGGACGCGGACAATGAGCAGTTCTTC. Translation: CSATKLEDADNEQFF.

The chain combines TRBV5-1 with TRBJ2-7; D uncertain. In germline, CDR1 is SGHRS, CDR2 YFSETQ. Trimming stripped 0 bases from V and 2 bases from J, with 6 bases between. The CDR3 length is 13 residues. CDR3 bases: TGCGCCAGCAGCTTGGACACTCCCTACGAGCAGTACTTC. Translation: CASSLDTPYEQYF.

This sequence joins TRBV20-1 and TRBJ2-7, with 8 bases identical to TRBD1. Germline V gene lookup returns CDR1 DFQATT and CDR2 SNEGSKA (reference sequence). V lost 5 bases, J lost 6 bases, and 12 bases stayed unmatched. CDR3 length: 14 residues. The CDR3 nucleotides are TGCAGTGCTTTCAGGGGGCGGAGGCCATCCGAGCAGTACTTC. Translated, it gives CSAFRGRRPSEQYF.

This clonotype was observed a handful of times. The chain uses TRBV6-5 and TRBJ2-6; 7 bases are shared with TRBD2. Germline CDR1 is MNHEY and CDR2 is SVGAGI. V trimming: 2 bases; J trimming: 0 bases; junction bases outside the gene matches: 4. The CDR3 runs to 17 residues. The CDR3 spells CASSYGGLLSGANVLTF. The CDR3, as DNA: TGTGCCAGCAGTTACGGGGGACTACTCTCTGGGGCCAACGTCCTGACTTTC.

The rearrangement uses TRBV7-9 and TRBJ1-1; tentative D call: TRBD1 (5 bases). The CDR3 totals 13 residues. Trimming took 1 base from V and 7 from J, leaving 10 bases between them. Germline V gives CDR1 SEHNR, CDR2 FQNEAQ (reference sequence). The DNA of the CDR3 is TGTGCCAGCAGCTTAGATGGGGGTCTTGAAGCTTTCTTT. Encoded protein: CASSLDGGLEAFF.

The chain recombines TRBV19 with TRBJ2-5, with TRBD1 as a possible D gene (6 bases). Trimming took 4 bases from V and 0 from J, leaving 21 bases between them. CDR1 is LNHDA, CDR2 SQIVND, per germline (reference sequence). CDR3 length: 18 amino acids. This chain's CDR3 is CASSTDRRSPPYQETQYF. Written as DNA, the CDR3 is TGTGCCAGTAGTACAGACAGGCGGTCTCCCCCATACCAAGAGACCCAGTACTTC.

This clonotype is judged medium-sized. V usage is TRBV25-1 and J usage is TRBJ2-1; tentatively, D is TRBD1 (6 bases). Germline-derived CDR1 and CDR2 are MGHDK and SYGVNS. Trimming stripped 8 bases from V and 4 bases from J, with 6 bases between. This CDR3 spans 11 amino acids. The CDR3 spells CASDRYNEQFF. As DNA, the CDR3 is TGTGCCAGCGACAGGTACAATGAGCAGTTCTTC.

This clonotype has only a few counts. The rearrangement uses TRBV6-1 and TRBJ1-2; TRBD1 might be the D (6 bases). V lost 5 bases and J lost 6, with 7 bases in between. The CDR3 length is 11 residues. Germline assignment: CDR1 MNHNS and CDR2 SASEGT. The CDR3 DNA reads as TGTGCCAGCAGTCCAGGGGATGGCTACACCTTC. Translation: CASSPGDGYTF.

The chain links TRBV12-5 to TRBJ1-6, with 8 nucleotides matching TRBD1. From germline, CDR1 is LGHNT and CDR2 FRNRAP. The J segment lost 6 bases and the V segment lost 4 bases, leaving 2 bases of the junction unmatched. The CDR3 spans 14 residues. Written as DNA, the CDR3 is TGTGCTAGTGGTTCCGGACAGGGTAATTCACCCCTCCACTTT. As protein: CASGSGQGNSPLHF.

This clonotype was counted a few times. The chain has TRBV15 and TRBJ2-5; 8 nucleotides align to TRBD2. The CDR3 has 15 amino acids. The trim removed 2 bases at V and 2 bases at J, leaving 4 bases unmatched. CDR1 is LNHNV, CDR2 YYDKDF, per germline (reference sequence). The DNA for the CDR3 is TGTGCCACCAGCAGACCTACTAGCGGACAAGAGACCCAGTACTTC. Its protein product is CATSRPTSGQETQYF. The whole variable domain, filled in from reference TRBV15 and TRBJ2-5, reads DAMVIQNPRYQVTQFGKPVTLSCSQTLNHNVMYWYQQKSSQAPKLLFHYYDKDFNNEADTPDNFQSRRPNTSFCFLDIRSPGLGDTAMYLCATSRPTSGQETQYFGPGTRLLVL.

The genes are TRBV12-3 or TRBV12-4 and TRBJ2-2; D might be TRBD2 (5 bases). V lost 4 bases and J 0 bases, leaving 12 bases between the germline ends. The CDR3 is made up of 16 amino acids. CDR3 in amino acids: CASSSKRPANTGELFF. The CDR3, as DNA: TGTGCCAGCAGTTCCAAGCGGCCTGCGAACACCGGGGAGCTGTTTTTT.

The chain combines TRBV4-1 with TRBJ2-3; D ambiguous. The CDR3 runs to 15 residues. The ends were cut back, 1 base at V and 2 bases at J, with 10 bases in the middle. Per germline, CDR1 MGHRA and CDR2 YSYEKL. CDR3 region: CASSQVDGSTDTQYF. In DNA form, the CDR3 reads TGCGCCAGCAGCCAAGTGGATGGGTCCACAGATACGCAGTATTTT.

This clonotype is medium-sized (0.01 to 0.1%) in the sample. This chain links TRBV12-3 or TRBV12-4 with TRBJ1-2; D possibly corresponds to TRBD1 (6 bases). V lost 7 bases to trimming and J lost 0 bases, with 18 bases between them. This CDR3 has 16 residues. For the CDR3, the DNA is TGTGCCAGCACCAATTCCGGGACACATGCTAACTATGGCTACACCTTC. Protein product: CASTNSGTHANYGYTF.

The chain recombines TRBV19 with TRBJ2-7, with D possibly TRBD1 on 6 matching bases. The CDR3 loop spans 13 amino acids. Germline V gives CDR1 LNHDA, CDR2 SQIVND (reference sequence). The ends were cut back, 5 bases at V and 4 bases at J, with 12 bases in the middle. The CDR3 reads CASSCERGYEQYF. CDR3 coding DNA: TGTGCCAGTAGTTGCGAAAGGGGGTACGAGCAGTACTTC.

This clonotype is medium-sized by share. V usage is TRBV6-1 and J usage is TRBJ1-5; 9 nucleotides match TRBD1. The CDR3 has 16 residues. CDR1 and CDR2 (germline): MNHNS, SASEGT. Trimming cost V 4 bases and J 1 base; bases outside gene matches: 5. CDR3 bases: TGTGCCAGCAGTGTTAACAGGGGGCCGAGCAATCAGCCCCAGCATTTT. Protein product: CASSVNRGPSNQPQHF.

The chain is built from TRBV7-2 and TRBJ2-7; D is ambiguous. The CDR3 length is 11 residues. Germline V lookup: CDR1 SGHTA, CDR2 FQGNSA. V was clipped by 4 bases and J by 9 bases, with 10 bases between them. In DNA form, the CDR3 reads TGTGCCAGCAGCTCCGGATCCGGGCAGTACTTC. Amino acids: CASSSGSGQYF.

In nucleotides, the CDR3 is TGCGCCAGCAGCTTGTCCAGTTCTAATTCACCCCTCCACTTT. Translated, it gives CASSLSSSNSPLHF. This chain joins TRBV5-1 and TRBJ1-6; D remains ambiguous. In germline, CDR1 is SGHRS, CDR2 YFSETQ. The germline V and J ends were trimmed by 1 base and 6 bases, with 8 bases remaining between them. CDR3 length: 14 residues.

The chain links TRBV6-5 to TRBJ2-2; 10 positions match TRBD2. Unmatched junction bases numbered 8, after V lost 2 bases and J lost 5 bases. CDR1 and CDR2 (germline): MNHEY, SVGAGI. This CDR3 has 17 residues. CDR3 DNA sequence: TGTGCCAGCAGTTACCCCGCTCTAGCGGGGGAAACCGGGGAGCTGTTTTTT. It yields the protein CASSYPALAGETGELFF.

In this sample, this clonotype turned up a few times. V usage is TRBV6-1 and J usage is TRBJ1-1, with 8 bases fitting TRBD1. Germline CDR1 reads MNHNS; CDR2 reads SASEGT. The CDR3 loop spans 13 amino acids. V gave up 6 bases and J gave up 1 base; unmatched junction bases: 1. CDR3 region: CASRGTGNTEAFF. The CDR3 DNA follows: TGTGCCAGCAGGGGGACAGGGAACACTGAAGCTTTCTTT.

The CDR3 nucleotides read TGTGCCAGCAGCTTGGAGACAGGCCCCTTTGGAGCTTTCTTT. Its protein is CASSLETGPFGAFF. This chain joins TRBV5-4 and TRBJ1-1; weak D call: TRBD1 (6 bases). Germline values: CDR1 SGHNT, CDR2 YYREEE (reference sequence). The CDR3 contains 14 residues. Deletions cut 0 bases from V and 10 bases from J, with 16 bases between.

Within the sample, this clonotype is medium-sized (0.01 to 0.1%). The CDR3 loop reads CASSQGGEGYGYTF. CDR3 sequence (DNA): TGCGCCAGCAGCCAAGGGGGCGAAGGCTATGGCTACACCTTC. The V call is TRBV5-1, the J call TRBJ1-2; 7 bases fit TRBD1. This CDR3 contains 14 residues. Per germline, CDR1 SGHRS and CDR2 YFSETQ. V was pared by 4 bases and J by 4 bases, with 7 bases of the junction left unmatched. Drawing the rest from reference TRBV5-1 and TRBJ1-2, the complete variable domain is KAGVTQTPRYLIKTRGQQVTLSCSPISGHRSVSWYQQTPGQGLQFLFEYFSETQRNKGNFPGRFSGRQFSNSRSEMNVSTLELGDSALYLCASSQGGEGYGYTFGSGTRLTVV.

This chain uses TRBV30 with TRBJ1-6; weak D call: TRBD1 (5 bases). The length of the CDR3 is 14 residues. The germline V gene has CDR1 GTSNPN and CDR2 SVGIG (reference sequence). V shed 1 base and J shed 8 bases, with 12 bases lying between them. The CDR3 here is CAWSGSDMDSPLHF. CDR3 coding DNA: TGTGCCTGGAGTGGGTCGGACATGGATTCACCCCTCCACTTT. Full variable domain (rest looked up from reference TRBV30 and TRBJ1-6): SQTIHQWPATLVQPVGSPLSLECTVEGTSNPNLYWYRQAAGRGLQLLFYSVGIGQISSEVPQNLSASRPQDRQFILSSKKLLLSDSGFYLCAWSGSDMDSPLHFGNGTRLTVT.

V is TRBV12-5 and J is TRBJ2-7; D uncertain. Germline values: CDR1 LGHNT, CDR2 FRNRAP. The CDR3 consists of 11 residues. Deletions cut 2 bases from V and 3 bases from J, with 2 bases between. CDR3 coding DNA: TGTGCTAGTGGTTTGAACTACGAGCAGTACTTC. Translation: CASGLNYEQYF.

V usage is TRBV12-3 or TRBV12-4 and J usage is TRBJ1-6, with 7 bases that match TRBD1. V lost 5 bases and J lost 6; bases outside the gene matches: 7. CDR3 length: 15 amino acids. This chain's CDR3 is CASSPQGLRNSPLHF. CDR3 DNA sequence: TGTGCCAGCAGTCCACAGGGGCTACGTAATTCACCCCTCCACTTT.